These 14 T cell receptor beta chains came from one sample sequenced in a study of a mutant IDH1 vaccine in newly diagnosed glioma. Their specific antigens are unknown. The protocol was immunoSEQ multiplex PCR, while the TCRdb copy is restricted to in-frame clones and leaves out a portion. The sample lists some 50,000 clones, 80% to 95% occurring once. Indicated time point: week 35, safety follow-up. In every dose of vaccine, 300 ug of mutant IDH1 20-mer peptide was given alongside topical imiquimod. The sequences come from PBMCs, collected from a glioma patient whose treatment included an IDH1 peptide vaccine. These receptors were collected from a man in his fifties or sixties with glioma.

Here the CDR3 DNA reads TGTGCCTGGAGTGTATCGGTTAACTATGGCTACACCTTC. It translates to CAWSVSVNYGYTF. The chain links TRBV30 to TRBJ1-2; D is undetermined. V lost 0 bases and J 1 base, leaving 6 bases between the germline ends. The CDR3 is 13 residues long. Germline CDR1 GTSNPN, CDR2 SVGIG (reference sequence).

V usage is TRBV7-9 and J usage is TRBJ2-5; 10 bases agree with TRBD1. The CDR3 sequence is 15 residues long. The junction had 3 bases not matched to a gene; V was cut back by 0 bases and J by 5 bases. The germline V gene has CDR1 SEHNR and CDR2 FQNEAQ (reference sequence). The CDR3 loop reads CASSLATGGRETQYF. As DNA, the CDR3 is TGTGCCAGCAGCTTAGCGACAGGGGGCAGGGAGACCCAGTACTTC.

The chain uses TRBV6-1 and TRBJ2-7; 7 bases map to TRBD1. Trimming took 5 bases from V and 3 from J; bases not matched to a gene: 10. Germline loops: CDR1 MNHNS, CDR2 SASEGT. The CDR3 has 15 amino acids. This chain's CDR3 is CASSPSGQPYYEQYF. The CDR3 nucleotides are TGTGCCAGCAGTCCCTCGGGACAGCCCTACTACGAGCAGTACTTC.

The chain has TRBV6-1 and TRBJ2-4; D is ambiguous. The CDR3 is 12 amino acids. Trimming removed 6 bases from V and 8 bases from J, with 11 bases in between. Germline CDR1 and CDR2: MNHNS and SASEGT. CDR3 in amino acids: CASRHGLDIQYF. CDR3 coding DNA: TGTGCCAGCAGACACGGATTGGACATTCAGTACTTC.

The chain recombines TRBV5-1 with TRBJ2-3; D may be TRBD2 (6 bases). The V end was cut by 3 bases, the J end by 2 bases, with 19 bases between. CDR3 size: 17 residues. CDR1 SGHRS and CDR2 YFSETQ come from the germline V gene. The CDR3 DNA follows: TGCGCCAGCAGCTCCTCGGGACTGACAATTATCACAGATACGCAGTATTTT. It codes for CASSSSGLTIITDTQYF.

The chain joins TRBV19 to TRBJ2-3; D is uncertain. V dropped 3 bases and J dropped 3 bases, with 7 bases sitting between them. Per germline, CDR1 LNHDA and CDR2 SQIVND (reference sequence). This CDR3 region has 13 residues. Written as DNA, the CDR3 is TGTGCCAGTAGTATGCGTCTGACAGATACGCAGTATTTT. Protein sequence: CASSMRLTDTQYF.

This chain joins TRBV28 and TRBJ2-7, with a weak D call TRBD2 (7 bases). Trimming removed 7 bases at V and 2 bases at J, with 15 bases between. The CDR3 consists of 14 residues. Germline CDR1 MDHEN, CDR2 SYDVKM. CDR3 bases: TGTGCCAGCACCGGGGGGCTTAGTACCTACGAGCAGTACTTC. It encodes CASTGGLSTYEQYF. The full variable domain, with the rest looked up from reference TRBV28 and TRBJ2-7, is DVKVTQSSRYLVKRTGEKVFLECVQDMDHENMFWYRQDPGLGLRLIYFSYDVKMKEKGDIPEGYSVSREKKERFSLILESASTNQTSMYLCASTGGLSTYEQYFGPGTRLTVT.

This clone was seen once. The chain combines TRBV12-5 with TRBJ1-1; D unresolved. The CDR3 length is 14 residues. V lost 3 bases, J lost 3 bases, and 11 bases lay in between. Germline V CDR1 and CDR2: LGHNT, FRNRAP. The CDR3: CASGFAKRDTEAFF. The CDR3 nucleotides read TGTGCTAGTGGTTTTGCCAAGAGGGACACTGAAGCTTTCTTT.

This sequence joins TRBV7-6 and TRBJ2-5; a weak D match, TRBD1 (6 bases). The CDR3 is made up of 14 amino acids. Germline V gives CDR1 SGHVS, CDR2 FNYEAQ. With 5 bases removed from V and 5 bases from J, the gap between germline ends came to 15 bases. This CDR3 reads CASSLQGRGETQYF. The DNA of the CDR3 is TGTGCCAGCAGCCTCCAGGGGCGCGGGGAGACCCAGTACTTC.

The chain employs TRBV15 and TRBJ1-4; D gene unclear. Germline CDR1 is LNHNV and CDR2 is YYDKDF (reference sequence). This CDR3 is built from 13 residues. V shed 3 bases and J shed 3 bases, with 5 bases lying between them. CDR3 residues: CATSRGPNEKLFF. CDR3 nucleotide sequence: TGTGCCACCAGCAGGGGTCCTAATGAAAAACTGTTTTTT.

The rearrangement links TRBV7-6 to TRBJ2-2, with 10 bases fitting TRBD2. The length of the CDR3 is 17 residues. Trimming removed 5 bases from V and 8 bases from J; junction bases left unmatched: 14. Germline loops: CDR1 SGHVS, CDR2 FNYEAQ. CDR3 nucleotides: TGTGCCAGCAGCACTTTAGCGGGGGGCACCCCAAGTGGGGAGCTGTTTTTT. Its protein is CASSTLAGGTPSGELFF.

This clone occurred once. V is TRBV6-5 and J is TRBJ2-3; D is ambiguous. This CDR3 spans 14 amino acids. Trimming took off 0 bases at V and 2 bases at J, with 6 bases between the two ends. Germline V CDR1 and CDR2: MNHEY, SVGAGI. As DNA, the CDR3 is TGTGCCAGCAGTTACTCTTATGACACAGATACGCAGTATTTT. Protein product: CASSYSYDTDTQYF.

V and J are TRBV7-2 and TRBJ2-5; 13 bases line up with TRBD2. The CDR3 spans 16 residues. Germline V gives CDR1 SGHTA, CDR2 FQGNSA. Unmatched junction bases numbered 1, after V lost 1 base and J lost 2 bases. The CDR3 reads CASSLGGLAGQETQYF. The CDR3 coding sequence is TGTGCCAGCAGCTTAGGGGGACTAGCGGGGCAAGAGACCCAGTACTTC.

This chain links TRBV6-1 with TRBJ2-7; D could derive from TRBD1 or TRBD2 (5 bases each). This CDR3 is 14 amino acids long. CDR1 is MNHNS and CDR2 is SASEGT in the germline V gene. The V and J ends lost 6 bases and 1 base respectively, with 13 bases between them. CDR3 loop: CASRYMGDSYEQYF. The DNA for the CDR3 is TGTGCCAGCAGGTACATGGGGGATTCCTACGAGCAGTACTTC.